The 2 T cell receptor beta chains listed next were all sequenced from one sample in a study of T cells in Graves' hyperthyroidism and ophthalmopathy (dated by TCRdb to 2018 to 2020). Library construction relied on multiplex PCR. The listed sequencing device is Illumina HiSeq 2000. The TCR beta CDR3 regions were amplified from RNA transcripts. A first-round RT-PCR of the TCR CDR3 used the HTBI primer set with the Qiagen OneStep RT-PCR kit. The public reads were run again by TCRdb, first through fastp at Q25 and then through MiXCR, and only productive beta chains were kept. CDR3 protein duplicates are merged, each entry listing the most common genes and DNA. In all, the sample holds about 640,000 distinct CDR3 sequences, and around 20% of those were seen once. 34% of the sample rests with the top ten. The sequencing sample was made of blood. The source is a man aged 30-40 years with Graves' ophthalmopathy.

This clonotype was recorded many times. For the CDR3, the DNA is TGTGCCAGCAGTTTAGGGGGCGGGATTGCAGATACGCAGTATTTT. Its translation: CASSLGGGIADTQYF. The chain carries TRBV12-3 or TRBV12-4 and TRBJ2-3, with a tentative D call TRBD2 (6 bases). This CDR3 region has 15 residues. V lost 1 base and J lost 4, with 12 bases in between.

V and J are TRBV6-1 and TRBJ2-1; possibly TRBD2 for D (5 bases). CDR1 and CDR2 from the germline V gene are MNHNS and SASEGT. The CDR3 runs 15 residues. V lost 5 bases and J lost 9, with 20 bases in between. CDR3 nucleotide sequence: TGTGCCAGCAGTCCTCCGTCTCACGGGATTAGTGAGCAGTTCTTC. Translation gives CASSPPSHGISEQFF.